This T cell receptor (beta chain) was recovered during a study of blood T cell repertoires in COVID-19. Study summary: Samples taken during acute and convalescent COVID-19 were collected in the United States, Italy and Spain.

As handled by the study authors: Using reference gene primer amplification, nucleated cell counts were estimated. Here immunoSEQ multiplex PCR was the method, and the copy in TCRdb shows in-frame clones only, minus some. From that table come the V and J calls and clone size; the DNA was used to work out D and trimming. In the table there are a few hundred thousand clones, roughly 85% of which are singletons. The participants were between about 18 and 89 years old and came from about two dozen US areas. Self-reported history from a screening survey and questionnaire set each donor's cohort. V dropped 3 bases and J dropped 3 bases, with 11 bases sitting between them. Germline loops: CDR1 ENHRY, CDR2 SYGVKD. The CDR3 is made up of 15 amino acids.

V gene TRBV10-3 combines with J gene TRBJ1-4; a weak D match, TRBD1 (5 bases). What was sequenced was PBMCs or T cells enriched from blood (not recorded which). This clonotype originated in a woman aged 45-65 years who had recovered from COVID-19. CDR3 nucleotides: TGTGCCATCAGTGACGGGAGGGGATCTAATGAAAAACTGTTTTTT. Protein product: CAISDGRGSNEKLFF.